This T cell receptor beta chain was profiled in a study of T cell repertoires in cytomegalovirus infection. Across the study: Signatures in public TCR beta sequences pointed to both CMV infection and matching HLA type.

This clonotype was recorded a few times. Its antigen is undetermined. Germline CDR1 is MNHEY and CDR2 is SVGAGI. The V end was cut by 2 bases, the J end by 10 bases, with 12 bases between. The CDR3 is 14 residues long. TCRdb re-analysed the reads in MiXCR, keeping a single row per CDR3 protein. The table shows approximately 110,000 distinct CDR3 sequences, with over 9% occurring only once. General observations from the study: There were carriers of CMV plus the relevant HLA, and cumulative public TCR beta family frequency identified them. Dominant in the ex vivo response were TCR beta clonotypes restricted by HLA-C and specific for CMV.

Sequencing was done on a sample of PBMCs, sequenced either directly or after in vitro stimulation (not recorded which). This TCR came from a human donor in good health (CMV status not recorded). Some clones in this sample may be carry-over from other donors' samples. The chain combines TRBV6-5 with TRBJ1-6, with a tentative D call TRBD1 (5 bases). The DNA of the CDR3 is TGTGCCAGCAGTTACGGGCAGGGAGGGTCACCCCTCCACTTT. It codes for CASSYGQGGSPLHF.